This is a list of T cell receptor beta chains from one sample in a study of blood T cells in healthy people across ages. TCRdb re-analysed the 5' RACE reads in MiXCR, keeping a single row per CDR3 protein. The table has 1.5 million to 1.8 million distinct CDR3 sequences, 35% to 45% seen once. Material: blood. Source of these receptors: a woman younger than 35 in good health. Both conserved end residues are part of each CDR3. A D gene is named only where the DNA matches it firmly. Clone sizes are given selectively: once, few, many, or a class where the clone is expanded.

cdr3_aa	cdr3_nt	cdr3_length	d_call	v_call	clone_size	j_call
CASSRDGFSYEQYF	TGTGCCAGCAGTAGGGATGGGTTTTCCTACGAGCAGTACTTC	14	.	TRBV6-1	.	TRBJ2-7
CSAPPAGGPDTQYF	TGCAGCGCCCCCCCAGCGGGAGGACCAGATACGCAGTATTTT	14	TRBD2	TRBV29-1	few	TRBJ2-3
CSARRQINEKLFF	TGCAGTGCTAGGCGACAGATTAATGAAAAACTGTTTTTT	13	.	TRBV20-1	.	TRBJ1-4
CASSLRTAEGTQYF	TGTGCCAGCAGCCTCCGGACGGCGGAGGGGACCCAGTACTTC	14	.	TRBV12-3/TRBV12-4	.	TRBJ2-5
CASSLAHPEGLDSPLHF	TGTGCCAGCAGCTTAGCGCACCCGGAGGGACTTGATTCACCCCTCCACTTT	17	.	TRBV7-9	.	TRBJ1-6
CASRLTSGNTDTQYF	TGCGCCAGCAGACTGACTAGCGGGAACACAGATACGCAGTATTTT	15	TRBD2	TRBV5-1	.	TRBJ2-3
CASSQGTDRLYGYTF	TGCGCCAGCAGCCAAGGGACGGATCGATTATATGGCTACACCTTC	15	.	TRBV4-3	.	TRBJ1-2
CASSFEILAGGPSSYNEQFF	TGCGCCAGCAGCTTCGAAATTCTAGCGGGAGGCCCGAGCTCCTACAATGAGCAGTTCTTC	20	TRBD2	TRBV5-1	.	TRBJ2-1
CASSQEYGRRHMNTEAFF	TGCGCCAGCAGCCAAGAGTACGGGAGGAGGCACATGAACACTGAAGCTTTCTTT	18	.	TRBV4-3	few	TRBJ1-1
CASSSGDVNQPQHF	TGTGCCAGCAGCTCAGGGGACGTCAATCAGCCCCAGCATTTT	14	.	TRBV7-2	.	TRBJ1-5
CASSQASGRNIQYF	TGCGCCAGCAGCCAAGCTAGCGGGAGAAACATTCAGTACTTC	14	TRBD2	TRBV4-3	.	TRBJ2-4
CSARPGTAGEQYF	TGCAGTGCTAGGCCTGGGACAGCCGGCGAGCAGTACTTC	13	TRBD1	TRBV20-1	.	TRBJ2-7
CSVTRVENTEAFF	TGCAGCGTTACGAGGGTTGAGAACACTGAAGCTTTCTTT	13	.	TRBV29-1	.	TRBJ1-1
CATSTLAGATSTDMQYF	TGTGCCACCAGCACCCTAGCGGGGGCGACTAGCACAGATATGCAGTATTTT	17	TRBD2	TRBV15	.	TRBJ2-3
CASSSLVIENTGELFF	TGCGCCAGCAGCTCATTGGTCATCGAGAACACCGGGGAGCTGTTTTTT	16	.	TRBV4-3	.	TRBJ2-2
CSAPDRNPYEQYF	TGCAGTGCTCCCGACAGGAATCCCTACGAGCAGTACTTC	13	.	TRBV20-1	many	TRBJ2-7
CASTELAASTDTQYF	TGTGCCAGCACTGAACTAGCGGCTAGCACAGATACGCAGTATTTT	15	TRBD2	TRBV7-9	few	TRBJ2-3
CSAQDRGNTIYF	TGCAGTGCCCAGGACAGGGGGAACACCATATATTTT	12	TRBD1	TRBV20-1	.	TRBJ1-3
CATSSSGGLQETQYF	TGTGCCACCAGCAGTTCCGGGGGATTACAAGAGACCCAGTACTTC	15	.	TRBV15	few	TRBJ2-5
CSVLNSYEQYF	TGCAGCGTTCTTAACTCCTACGAGCAGTACTTC	11	.	TRBV29-1	.	TRBJ2-7
CASSEDRGGQPQHF	TGTGCCAGCAGTGAAGACAGGGGGGGACAGCCCCAGCATTTT	14	TRBD1	TRBV6-5	.	TRBJ1-5
CASSFGGGQRDTQYF	TGTGCCAGCAGTTTCGGGGGGGGGCAGCGAGATACGCAGTATTTT	15	TRBD2	TRBV12-3/TRBV12-4	.	TRBJ2-3
CASSLTFYYEQYF	TGTGCCAGCAGCTTAACTTTCTACTACGAGCAGTACTTC	13	.	TRBV7-2	many	TRBJ2-7
CASSRLGGFDEQFF	TGTGCCAGCAGTAGACTAGGTGGTTTTGATGAGCAGTTCTTC	14	.	TRBV6-1	few	TRBJ2-1
CSARDVQRTGQSYEQYF	TGCAGTGCTAGAGATGTCCAAAGAACGGGACAATCCTACGAGCAGTACTTC	17	.	TRBV20-1	.	TRBJ2-7
CASSKDRPLSDTQYF	TGTGCCAGCAGCAAAGACAGGCCCTTATCAGATACGCAGTATTTT	15	.	TRBV11-2	.	TRBJ2-3
CSASPLHRVGEAFF	TGCAGTGCTAGTCCCCTGCACCGTGTAGGTGAAGCTTTCTTT	14	.	TRBV20-1	.	TRBJ1-1
CASSLGRPYNSPLHF	TGTGCCAGCAGTTTGGGGAGACCCTATAATTCACCCCTCCACTTT	15	.	TRBV12-3/TRBV12-4	few	TRBJ1-6
CASQGLAGGPRKETQYF	TGTGCCAGCCAAGGACTAGCGGGAGGGCCGAGAAAAGAGACCCAGTACTTC	17	TRBD2	TRBV27	.	TRBJ2-5
CASSRSRSTDTQYF	TGTGCCAGCAGCCGGAGCAGGAGCACAGATACGCAGTATTTT	14	.	TRBV7-2	.	TRBJ2-3
CASSTTLYTDTQYF	TGTGCCAGCAGCACCACCCTTTACACAGATACGCAGTATTTT	14	.	TRBV7-9	.	TRBJ2-3
CASSAAGTSTYGYTF	TGTGCCAGCAGTGCTGCCGGGACATCGACTTATGGCTACACCTTC	15	.	TRBV27	.	TRBJ1-2
CSAWDRGIQPQHF	TGCAGTGCATGGGACAGGGGGATTCAGCCCCAGCATTTT	13	TRBD1	TRBV20-1	.	TRBJ1-5
CASSLTSGVYTDTQYF	TGTGCCAGCAGCTTAACTAGCGGGGTATACACAGATACGCAGTATTTT	16	TRBD2	TRBV7-2	few	TRBJ2-3
CASSQTGLVTGELFF	TGCGCCAGCAGCCAGACAGGGTTGGTAACCGGGGAGCTGTTTTTT	15	TRBD1	TRBV4-3	few	TRBJ2-2
CAGSLQALTYEQYF	TGTGCCGGCAGCTTGCAAGCGCTGACCTACGAGCAGTACTTC	14	.	TRBV7-2	once	TRBJ2-7
CASSPHTGGTYNEQFF	TGTGCCAGCAGCCCACATACAGGGGGCACCTACAATGAGCAGTTCTTC	16	TRBD1	TRBV3-1	few	TRBJ2-1
CASSQETSGLYEQYF	TGCGCCAGCAGCCAGGAGACTAGCGGCCTCTACGAGCAGTACTTC	15	TRBD2	TRBV4-1	few	TRBJ2-7
CASSNRDGIYEQYF	TGTGCCAGCAGTAACCGGGACGGGATCTACGAGCAGTACTTC	14	.	TRBV28	.	TRBJ2-7
CASTANRGFINEQFF	TGTGCCAGCACCGCAAACCGGGGGTTTATCAATGAGCAGTTCTTC	15	.	TRBV7-6	.	TRBJ2-1
CASSLQDRGYSPLHF	TGTGCCAGCAGTTTACAAGACAGGGGGTATTCACCCCTCCACTTT	15	TRBD1	TRBV27	few	TRBJ1-6
CAWSVLGTSYNEQFF	TGTGCCTGGAGTGTACTTGGGACAAGCTACAATGAGCAGTTCTTC	15	.	TRBV30	.	TRBJ2-1
CSALRLAGEQETQYF	TGCAGTGCCCTTAGACTAGCGGGGGAGCAAGAGACCCAGTACTTC	15	TRBD2	TRBV20-1	.	TRBJ2-5
CASSLPGVLGEQYF	TGTGCCAGCAGCCTTCCCGGGGTTTTAGGCGAGCAGTACTTC	14	.	TRBV3-1	.	TRBJ2-7
CASTYDRHPNQPQHF	TGTGCCAGCACTTACGACCGACATCCCAATCAGCCCCAGCATTTT	15	.	TRBV2	many	TRBJ1-5
CASSLDGMHGYTF	TGTGCCAGCAGCTTAGACGGGATGCATGGCTACACCTTC	13	.	TRBV7-2	.	TRBJ1-2
CASSFLETQYF	.	11	.	TRBV7-2	many	TRBJ2-5
CASDTGLAGRGTDTQYF	TGCGCCAGCGACACCGGTCTAGCGGGAAGAGGCACAGATACGCAGTATTTT	17	TRBD2	TRBV4-3	.	TRBJ2-3
CASSYEGNNSPLHF	TGTGCCAGCAGTTACGAGGGGAATAATTCACCCCTCCACTTT	14	.	TRBV6-5	.	TRBJ1-6
CASSLSGVGSYEQYF	TGTGCCAGCAGCTTATCCGGGGTGGGCTCCTACGAGCAGTACTTC	15	.	TRBV7-2	few	TRBJ2-7
CATSWGPSYNEQFF	TGTGCCACCTCATGGGGTCCCTCCTACAATGAGCAGTTCTTC	14	.	TRBV27	few	TRBJ2-1
CASSLEAYTEAFF	TGTGCCAGCAGCTTAGAAGCATACACTGAAGCTTTCTTT	13	.	TRBV7-2	.	TRBJ1-1